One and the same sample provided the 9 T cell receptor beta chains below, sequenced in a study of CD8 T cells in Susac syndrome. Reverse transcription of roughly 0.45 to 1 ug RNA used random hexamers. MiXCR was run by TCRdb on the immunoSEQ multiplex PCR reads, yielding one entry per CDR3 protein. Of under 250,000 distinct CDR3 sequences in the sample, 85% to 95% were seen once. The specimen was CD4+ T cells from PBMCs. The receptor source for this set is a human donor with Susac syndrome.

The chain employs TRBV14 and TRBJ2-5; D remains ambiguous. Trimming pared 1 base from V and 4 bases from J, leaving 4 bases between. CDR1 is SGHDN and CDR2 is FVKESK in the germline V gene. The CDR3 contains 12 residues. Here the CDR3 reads CASSQVRETQYF. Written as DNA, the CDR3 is TGTGCCAGCAGCCAAGTGAGAGAGACCCAGTACTTC.

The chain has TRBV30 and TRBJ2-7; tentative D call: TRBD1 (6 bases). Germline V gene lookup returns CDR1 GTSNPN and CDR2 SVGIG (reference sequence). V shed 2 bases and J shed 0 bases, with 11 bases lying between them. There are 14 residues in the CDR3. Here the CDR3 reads CAWSPGTFSYEQYF. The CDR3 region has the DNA TGTGCCTGGAGTCCCGGGACATTCTCCTACGAGCAGTACTTC. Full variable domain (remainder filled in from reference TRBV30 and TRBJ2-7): SQTIHQWPATLVQPVGSPLSLECTVEGTSNPNLYWYRQAAGRGLQLLFYSVGIGQISSEVPQNLSASRPQDRQFILSSKKLLLSDSGFYLCAWSPGTFSYEQYFGPGTRLTVT.

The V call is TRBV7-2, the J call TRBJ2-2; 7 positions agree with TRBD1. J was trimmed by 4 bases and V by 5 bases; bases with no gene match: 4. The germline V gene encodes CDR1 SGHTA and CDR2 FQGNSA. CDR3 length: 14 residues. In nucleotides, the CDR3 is TGTGCCAGCAGCCTTGGACAGGTCACCGGGGAGCTGTTTTTT. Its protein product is CASSLGQVTGELFF.

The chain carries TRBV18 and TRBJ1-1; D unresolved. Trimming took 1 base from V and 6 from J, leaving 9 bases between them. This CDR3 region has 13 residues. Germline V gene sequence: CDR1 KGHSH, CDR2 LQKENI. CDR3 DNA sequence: TGTGCCAGCTCACCACTGGGTACCGCTGAAGCTTTCTTT. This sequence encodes CASSPLGTAEAFF.

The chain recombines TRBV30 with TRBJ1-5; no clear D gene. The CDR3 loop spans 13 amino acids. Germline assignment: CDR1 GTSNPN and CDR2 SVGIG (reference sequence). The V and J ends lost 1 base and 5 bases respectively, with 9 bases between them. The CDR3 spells CAWSAQQYQPQHF. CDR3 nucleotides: TGTGCCTGGAGTGCGCAGCAATATCAGCCCCAGCATTTT.

The CDR3 DNA reads as TGTGCCAGTCGATGGGAGGGTAAAACTGAAGCTTTCTTT. As protein: CASRWEGKTEAFF. The chain is built from TRBV19 and TRBJ1-1, with unresolved D. CDR3 length: 13 residues. Trimming cost V 8 bases and J 5 bases, with 15 bases left between them. Germline CDR1 reads LNHDA; CDR2 reads SQIVND (reference sequence).

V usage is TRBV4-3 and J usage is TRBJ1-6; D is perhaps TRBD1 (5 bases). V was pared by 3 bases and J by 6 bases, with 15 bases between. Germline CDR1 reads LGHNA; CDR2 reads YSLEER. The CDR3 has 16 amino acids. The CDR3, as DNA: TGCGCCAGCAGCCAGGCTCGCAGGGCGGGTAATTCACCCCTCCACTTT. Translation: CASSQARRAGNSPLHF.

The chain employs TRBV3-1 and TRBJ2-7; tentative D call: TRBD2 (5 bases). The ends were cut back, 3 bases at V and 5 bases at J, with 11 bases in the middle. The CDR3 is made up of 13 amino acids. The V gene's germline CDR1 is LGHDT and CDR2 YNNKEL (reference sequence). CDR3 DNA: TGTGCCAGCAGCCATGGGAGTCAAAACGAGCAGTACTTC. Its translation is CASSHGSQNEQYF.

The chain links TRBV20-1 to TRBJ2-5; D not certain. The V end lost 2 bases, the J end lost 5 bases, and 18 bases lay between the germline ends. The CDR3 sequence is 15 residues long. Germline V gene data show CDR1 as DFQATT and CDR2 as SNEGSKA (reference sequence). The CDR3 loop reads CSARFNGWRRETQYF. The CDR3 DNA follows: TGCAGTGCTAGATTTAACGGCTGGAGAAGGGAGACCCAGTACTTC.